Below are 18 T cell receptor beta chains sequenced from a single sample in a study of blood T cell repertoires in COVID-19. Sequenced by immunoSEQ multiplex PCR; TCRdb stores in-frame clones only, minus some. This sample has some 250,000 clones, with about four fifths found just once. The source material was peripheral blood. The receptor set was obtained from a woman between 18 and 29 years old with acute or convalescent COVID-19.

The chain has TRBV7-2 and TRBJ2-3; D gene uncertain. Germline V gene lookup returns CDR1 SGHTA and CDR2 FQGNSA. V lost 1 base and J lost 0, with 8 bases in between. This CDR3 contains 15 residues. CDR3 DNA: TGTGCCAGCAGCTTAGGAATTACAAGCACAGATACGCAGTATTTT. It codes for CASSLGITSTDTQYF.

This clone turned up a few times. This chain connects TRBV12-3 or TRBV12-4 to TRBJ1-1; no clear D gene. V shed 5 bases and J shed 11 bases, with 15 bases lying between them. The CDR3 is 12 amino acids. The CDR3 sequence is CASSPPGVVAFF. In DNA form, the CDR3 reads TGTGCCAGCAGTCCCCCCGGGGTCGTTGCTTTCTTT.

A note on this clone: Because it lacks the conserved phenylalanine or tryptophan at the end, this CDR3 is likely a read error. The DNA is left out, because the CDR3 cannot be placed on it with certainty; the CDR3 is given as TCRdb lists it. The chain has TRBV7-2 and TRBJ1-5. Germline-derived CDR1 and CDR2 are SGHTA and FQGNSA. The CDR3 contains 8 residues when both ends are counted. The CDR3 here is CASSLSGV.

This clone occurred a few times. V usage is TRBV5-6 and J usage is TRBJ2-1, with unresolved D. V shed 1 base and J shed 0 bases, with 8 bases lying between them. The CDR3 spans 15 residues. CDR1 and CDR2 (germline): SGHDT, YYEEEE. CDR3 DNA: TGTGCCAGCAGCTTGCGGGTTCACTCCTACAATGAGCAGTTCTTC. Protein: CASSLRVHSYNEQFF.

This rearrangement joins TRBV5-4 to TRBJ2-1, with TRBD2 matching over 9 bases. CDR3 length: 16 residues. V was pared by 2 bases and J by 2 bases, with 5 bases of the junction left unmatched. Germline CDR1 reads SGHNT; CDR2 reads YYREEE (reference sequence). The CDR3 DNA is TGTGCCAGCAGCTTAGCGGGAGGATTCCCCTACAATGAGCAGTTCTTC. Its protein is CASSLAGGFPYNEQFF. Based on the CDR3 plus reference TRBV5-4 and TRBJ2-1, the full variable domain is ETGVTQSPTHLIKTRGQQVTLRCSSQSGHNTVSWYQQALGQGPQFIFQYYREEENGRGNFPPRFSGLQFPNYSSELNVNALELDDSALYLCASSLAGGFPYNEQFFGPGTRLTVL.

The chain couples TRBV29-1 to TRBJ2-3, with D perhaps matching TRBD2 (5 bases). Germline CDR1 SQVTM, CDR2 ANQGSEA. V was pared by 6 bases and J by 0 bases, with 16 bases between. The CDR3 contains 15 residues. CDR3 loop: CSVTTSGTSTDTQYF. The DNA of the CDR3 is TGCAGCGTCACTACAAGCGGAACTAGCACAGATACGCAGTATTTT.

This clone came up once. The V gene is TRBV6-1, the J gene TRBJ1-2; 7 nucleotides line up with TRBD1. The junction had 12 bases not matched to a gene; V was cut back by 3 bases and J by 11 bases. The germline V gene encodes CDR1 MNHNS and CDR2 SASEGT. This CDR3 has 14 amino acids. The CDR3 DNA is TGTGCCAGCAGTGATGACAGGGCCTTTTCTCGGTACACCTTC. It encodes CASSDDRAFSRYTF.

This clone was picked up a small number of times. The J gene is TRBJ1-1, the V gene TRBV30; maybe TRBD1 (5 bases). The CDR3 length is 15 residues. V was trimmed by 5 bases and J by 3 bases, leaving 19 bases between them. Germline CDR1 and CDR2: GTSNPN and SVGIG (reference sequence). The CDR3 here is CAWVLLGHQDTEAFF. CDR3 coding DNA: TGTGCCTGGGTTCTCCTAGGACATCAGGACACTGAAGCTTTCTTT.

This clone was recorded only once. V usage is TRBV6-5 and J usage is TRBJ1-3, with D hard to call. Per the germline V gene, CDR1 is MNHEY and CDR2 is SVGAGI. The CDR3 consists of 14 residues. Trimming cost V 7 bases and J 0 bases, with 10 bases left between them. DNA for the CDR3: TGTGCCAGCACCCCCCACGGCTCTGGAAACACCATATATTTT. Protein product: CASTPHGSGNTIYF.

The chain recombines TRBV5-1 with TRBJ2-2, with 15 bases lining up with TRBD2. Germline trimming cut 5 bases from V and 6 bases from J; bases unmatched to any gene: 5. CDR3 length: 16 residues. Germline CDR1 reads SGHRS; CDR2 reads YFSETQ. The CDR3 region is CASRFGLAGGSGELFF. The CDR3 bases are TGCGCCAGCAGATTCGGACTAGCGGGAGGGTCCGGGGAGCTGTTTTTT.

The genes are TRBV18 and TRBJ2-1; 9 bases fit TRBD2. The CDR3 sequence is 17 residues long. In germline, CDR1 is KGHSH, CDR2 LQKENI. V was clipped by 2 bases and J by 0 bases; unmatched bases: 5. The CDR3 DNA sequence: TGTGCCAGCTCACCAGGGCCTAGCGGGACCTCCTACAATGAGCAGTTCTTC. As protein: CASSPGPSGTSYNEQFF.

CDR3 in DNA: TGCGCCAGCAGCTTGGACTACAACTACGAGCAGTACTTC. Its protein product is CASSLDYNYEQYF. The J gene is TRBJ2-7, the V gene TRBV5-1; no clear D gene. This CDR3 is built from 13 residues. Trimming left V 0 bases short and J 3 bases short, with 7 bases between. Per the germline V gene, CDR1 is SGHRS and CDR2 is YFSETQ.

The chain recombines TRBV7-9 with TRBJ2-1; D not resolved. The CDR3 is made up of 15 amino acids. Germline V gene lookup returns CDR1 SEHNR and CDR2 FQNEAQ (reference sequence). V lost 4 bases and J lost 5, with 15 bases in between. CDR3 protein: CASSYNYSPDNEQFF. In DNA form, the CDR3 reads TGTGCCAGCAGCTATAACTACTCCCCTGACAATGAGCAGTTCTTC.

This clone was seen a single time. The V gene is TRBV30, the J gene TRBJ1-3; D call uncertain. The CDR3 totals 12 residues. Germline values: CDR1 GTSNPN, CDR2 SVGIG (reference sequence). V was cut by 7 bases and J by 3 bases, with 10 bases left in between. CDR3 bases: TGTGCCTCCGGGGTGTATGGAAACACCATATATTTT. It specifies CASGVYGNTIYF.

The gene calls are TRBV28 and TRBJ1-5; 8 nucleotides line up with TRBD1. The V and J ends lost 6 bases and 6 bases, in that order; junction bases with no gene match: 7. The CDR3 spans 14 residues. The germline V gene has CDR1 MDHEN and CDR2 SYDVKM. CDR3 sequence reads: CASRVDRGGQPQHF. Written as DNA, the CDR3 is TGTGCCAGCAGAGTTGACAGGGGCGGTCAGCCCCAGCATTTT.

This chain links TRBV18 with TRBJ1-6; 7 nucleotides align to TRBD1. From germline, CDR1 is KGHSH and CDR2 LQKENI. Trimming cost V 5 bases and J 9 bases; bases outside gene matches: 7. The CDR3 sequence is 14 residues long. This CDR3 is CASSSRQGSSPLHF. DNA for the CDR3: TGTGCCAGCTCATCTCGACAGGGCAGTTCACCCCTCCACTTT.

The rearrangement links TRBV11-2 to TRBJ2-2; D is ambiguous. The CDR3 is 14 amino acids. Germline CDR1 and CDR2: SGHAT and FQNNGV. The V gene lost 2 bases and the J gene lost 2 bases, with 6 bases spanning the gap. The CDR3 sequence is CASSLNVNTGELFF. The DNA of the CDR3 is TGTGCCAGCAGCTTAAATGTAAACACCGGGGAGCTGTTTTTT. The full variable domain, in which reference TRBV11-2 and TRBJ2-2 provide the parts outside the CDR3, is EAGVAQSPRYKIIEKRQSVAFWCNPISGHATLYWYQQILGQGPKLLIQFQNNGVVDDSQLPKDRFSAERLKGVDSTLKIQPAKLEDSAVYLCASSLNVNTGELFFGEGSRLTVL.

The chain combines TRBV29-1 with TRBJ1-2; D call uncertain. V lost 7 bases and J 3 bases, leaving 15 bases between the germline ends. This CDR3 contains 13 residues. Germline V gives CDR1 SQVTM, CDR2 ANQGSEA. The CDR3: CSASDGVDYGYTF. Written as DNA, the CDR3 is TGCAGCGCCTCTGACGGGGTCGACTATGGCTACACCTTC.